These 21 T cell receptor beta chains were all obtained from the same sample, sequenced in a study of low-dose radiotherapy and immunotherapy resistance in tumors. TRAV- and TRBV-specific primers were used for first-strand cDNA, which covered alpha and beta chains. TCRs were put through roughly 19 PCR cycles of amplification with Phusion. A constant-region primer and the V-primer adapter served as the primer pair. TCRdb analysed the reads with MiXCR anew, one entry per CDR3 protein. The data hold roughly 13,000 distinct CDR3 sequences, with approximately 57% observed a single time. All receptors come from a human donor with advanced metastatic prostate, ovarian, gallbladder or colorectal cancer (not recorded which). This table probably holds off-target reads from a library built for another chain.

The chain uses TRBV4-1 and TRBJ1-5; 9 nucleotides agree with TRBD1. Trimming took 5 bases from V and 4 from J; bases not matched to a gene: 9. The CDR3 consists of 16 residues. Germline CDR1 reads MGHRA; CDR2 reads YSYEKL. The CDR3 is CASSTLGQGWNQPQHF. The CDR3 DNA reads TGCGCCAGCAGCACCCTCGGACAGGGGTGGAATCAGCCCCAGCATTTT.

The rearrangement uses TRBV4-1 and TRBJ2-7; weak D call: TRBD2 (5 bases). Germline lookup yields CDR1 MGHRA and CDR2 YSYEKL. With 7 bases removed from V and 4 bases from J, the gap between germline ends came to 17 bases. CDR3 length: 14 amino acids. The CDR3 DNA follows: TGCGCCAGCAACACGTCCCCGGAGGAATACGAGCAGTACTTC. Protein sequence: CASNTSPEEYEQYF.

The chain is built from TRBV29-1 and TRBJ2-4; D tentatively reads TRBD1 or TRBD2 (6 bases each). V dropped 6 bases and J dropped 8 bases, with 29 bases sitting between them. Germline V gene lookup returns CDR1 SQVTM and CDR2 ANQGSEA. This CDR3 contains 17 residues. CDR3 coding DNA: TGCAGCGTGGGCAGGGGAATCGCGGGGCTAGCTGGGTACATTCAGTACTTC. Amino acid sequence: CSVGRGIAGLAGYIQYF.

The V gene is TRBV7-2, the J gene TRBJ2-2; no clear D gene. Germline V CDR1 and CDR2: SGHTA, FQGNSA. Trimming shortened V by 0 bases and J by 1 base, and 6 bases separated the two germline ends. The CDR3 loop spans 15 amino acids. CDR3 in DNA: TGTGCCAGCAGCTTAGCCCACGTGAACACCGGGGAGCTGTTTTTT. Encoded protein: CASSLAHVNTGELFF.

This chain uses TRBV4-2 with TRBJ2-7, with 13 bases identical to TRBD2. CDR3 size: 15 residues. Unmatched junction bases numbered 2, after V lost 0 bases and J lost 6 bases. Germline lookup yields CDR1 LGHNA and CDR2 YNFKEQ. The CDR3 here is CASSQETSGGIEQYF. The CDR3 bases are TGTGCCAGCAGCCAAGAGACTAGCGGGGGGATCGAGCAGTACTTC.

This clonotype appeared a single time. The chain employs TRBV6-1 and TRBJ2-1; maybe TRBD2 (6 bases). Germline V gene data show CDR1 as MNHNS and CDR2 as SASEGT. The V end lost 5 bases, the J end lost 7 bases, and 15 bases lay between the germline ends. The CDR3 sequence is 14 residues long. Here the CDR3 reads CASSSTGERNEQFF. In DNA, the CDR3 is TGTGCCAGCAGTTCGACGGGGGAAAGGAATGAGCAGTTCTTC.

V usage is TRBV6-2 or TRBV6-3 and J usage is TRBJ2-1; TRBD1 agrees at 7 bases. Unmatched junction bases numbered 5, after V lost 5 bases and J lost 7 bases. This CDR3 is built from 13 residues. Germline CDR1 and CDR2: MNHEY and SVGEGT. The CDR3 here is CASSGVTGNEQFF. The CDR3 region has the DNA TGTGCCAGCAGTGGGGTGACAGGGAATGAGCAGTTCTTC.

The CDR3 protein is CASSPLWGGHEQYF. DNA of the CDR3: TGTGCCAGCAGCCCCCTGTGGGGTGGCCACGAGCAGTACTTC. This sequence joins TRBV3-1 and TRBJ2-7; D is unclear. The CDR3 spans 14 residues. Per germline, CDR1 LGHDT and CDR2 YNNKEL (reference sequence). With 4 bases removed from V and 5 bases from J, the gap between germline ends came to 15 bases.

The chain has TRBV4-3 and TRBJ1-2; D ambiguous. Germline assignment: CDR1 LGHNA and CDR2 YSLEER. Trimming stripped 1 base from V and 5 bases from J, with 17 bases between. The CDR3 spans 16 residues. CDR3 loop: CASSQVYPPEGYGYTF. In nucleotides, the CDR3 is TGCGCCAGCAGCCAAGTCTACCCACCTGAGGGTTATGGCTACACCTTC.

CDR3 protein: CASSVKTELFF. In nucleotides, the CDR3 is TGTGCCAGCAGTGTGAAAACGGAGCTGTTTTTT. V gene TRBV26 combines with J gene TRBJ2-2. TRBV26 is noted as a pseudogene. The CDR3 contains 11 residues.

The rearrangement joins TRBV5-1 to TRBJ2-5; D is possibly TRBD2 (5 bases). From germline, CDR1 is SGHRS and CDR2 YFSETQ. Trimming removed 0 bases at V and 7 bases at J, with 7 bases between. This CDR3 comprises 12 residues. The CDR3 DNA reads as TGCGCCAGCAGCTTGGGCGAGGGGACCCAGTACTTC. It yields the protein CASSLGEGTQYF.

The chain links TRBV20-1 to TRBJ2-2, with D possibly matching TRBD2 (6 bases). This CDR3 is 16 amino acids long. Trimming cost V 0 bases and J 0 bases, with 11 bases left between them. Germline V gives CDR1 DFQATT, CDR2 SNEGSKA (reference sequence). The CDR3 protein is CSARDSGTPNTGELFF. The CDR3, as DNA: TGCAGTGCTAGAGATTCCGGGACTCCGAACACCGGGGAGCTGTTTTTT.

The V call is TRBV7-2, the J call TRBJ1-3; TRBD1 matches 10 bases. The CDR3 has 18 residues. The V gene's germline CDR1 is SGHTA and CDR2 FQGNSA. The ends lost 7 bases at V and 4 bases at J; junction bases unmatched: 16. The CDR3: CASNHVQGQGSEGNTIYF. CDR3 DNA: TGTGCCAGCAACCATGTGCAGGGACAGGGGTCCGAAGGAAACACCATATATTTT. Together with reference TRBV7-2 and TRBJ1-3, the CDR3 gives the full variable domain: GAGVSQSPSNKVTEKGKDVELRCDPISGHTALYWYRQSLGQGLEFLIYFQGNSAPDKSGLPSDRFSAERTGGSVSTLTIQRTQQEDSAVYLCASNHVQGQGSEGNTIYFGEGSWLTVV.

This clonotype was counted only a few times. The V call is TRBV12-3 or TRBV12-4, the J call TRBJ2-7, with D perhaps TRBD2 (5 bases). This CDR3 has 17 amino acids. Trimming took off 3 bases at V and 1 base at J, with 19 bases between the two ends. CDR3 DNA: TGTGCCAGCAGTTTCTACTCTTTCCTAGGAGGATCCTACGAGCAGTACTTC. Encoded protein: CASSFYSFLGGSYEQYF.

The CDR3 DNA is TGTGCCAGCAGCCCGATCGAGGGGGGTGGCGAGCAGTACTTC. Its protein product is CASSPIEGGGEQYF. The chain is built from TRBV7-2 and TRBJ2-7, with D possibly called TRBD1 or TRBD2 (6 bases each). CDR1 and CDR2 (germline): SGHTA, FQGNSA. The CDR3 totals 14 residues. V dropped 5 bases and J dropped 6 bases, with 17 bases sitting between them.

The CDR3 spells CASSLPDTDTQYF. CDR3 coding DNA: TGCGCCAGCAGTCTGCCGGACACAGATACGCAGTATTTT. The gene calls are TRBV5-1 and TRBJ2-3; D remains unclear. Trimming took off 5 bases at V and 2 bases at J, with 9 bases between the two ends. Germline V lookup: CDR1 SGHRS, CDR2 YFSETQ. The CDR3 spans 13 residues.

The J gene is TRBJ2-1, the V gene TRBV5-1, with D perhaps TRBD1 (5 bases). Deletions cut 2 bases from V and 6 bases from J, with 9 bases between. Germline V gene lookup returns CDR1 SGHRS and CDR2 YFSETQ. This CDR3 comprises 13 residues. CDR3 sequence: CASSLTRVNEQFF. The CDR3, as DNA: TGCGCCAGCAGCTTAACCAGGGTCAATGAGCAGTTCTTC.

This sequence joins TRBV28 and TRBJ2-7; D tentatively reads TRBD1 or TRBD2 (6 bases each). The CDR3 is 14 amino acids. The germline V and J ends were trimmed by 1 base and 4 bases, with 11 bases remaining between them. CDR1 and CDR2 from the germline V gene are MDHEN and SYDVKM. This CDR3 reads CASSLSGAGYEQYF. The CDR3 coding sequence is TGTGCCAGCAGTTTATCGGGGGCAGGGTACGAGCAGTACTTC.

This clonotype was seen only a few times. This sequence joins TRBV4-2 and TRBJ2-1, with 7 bases fitting TRBD2. Germline CDR1 and CDR2: LGHNA and YNFKEQ. The CDR3 runs to 15 residues. V shed 4 bases, J shed 8 bases, and the junction held 11 bases outside the gene matches. For the CDR3, the DNA is TGTGCCAGCAGCCCAGGGCTCGCGGGAGTTGATGAGCAGTTCTTC. As protein: CASSPGLAGVDEQFF.

The rearrangement uses TRBV6-6 and TRBJ2-7; D possibly corresponds to TRBD1 (6 bases). Trimming cost V 0 bases and J 6 bases, with 6 bases left between them. From germline, CDR1 is MNHNY and CDR2 SVGAGI (reference sequence). This CDR3 is 12 amino acids long. This CDR3 reads CASSYSGGEQYF. DNA of the CDR3: TGTGCCAGCAGTTACTCAGGGGGCGAGCAGTACTTC.

CDR3 DNA: TGTGCCAGCTCATCTTTCGAATACAGGCGAACCGGGGAGCTGTTTTTT. As protein: CASSSFEYRRTGELFF. The gene calls are TRBV18 and TRBJ2-2; a weak D match, TRBD1 (5 bases). The CDR3 length is 16 residues. With 5 bases removed from V and 5 bases from J, the gap between germline ends came to 18 bases. CDR1 and CDR2 (germline): KGHSH, LQKENI.